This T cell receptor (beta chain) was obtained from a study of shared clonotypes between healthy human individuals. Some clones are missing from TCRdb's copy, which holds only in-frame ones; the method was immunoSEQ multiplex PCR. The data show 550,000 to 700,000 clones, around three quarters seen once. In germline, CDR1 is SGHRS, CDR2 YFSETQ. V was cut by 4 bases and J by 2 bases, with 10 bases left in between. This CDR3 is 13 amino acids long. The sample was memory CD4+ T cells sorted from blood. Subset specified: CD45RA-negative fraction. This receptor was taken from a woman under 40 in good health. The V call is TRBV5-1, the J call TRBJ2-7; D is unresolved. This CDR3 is CASSDLGPYEQYF. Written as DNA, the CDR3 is TGCGCCAGCAGCGATCTAGGACCCTACGAGCAGTACTTC.